The 21 T cell receptor beta chains below come from one sample, sequenced in a study of blood T cell repertoires in COVID-19. Generated by immunoSEQ multiplex PCR, the TCRdb table keeps only in-frame clones and is missing some. The table shows roughly 200,000 clones, with around nine tenths occurring only once. Sequences were obtained from peripheral blood. The receptors shown here come from a woman aged 18 to 35 who had recovered from COVID-19.

The J gene is TRBJ2-7, the V gene TRBV5-1; 10 nucleotides line up with TRBD1. The CDR3 sequence is 16 residues long. Germline CDR1 SGHRS, CDR2 YFSETQ. V was pared by 4 bases and J by 2 bases, with 9 bases of the junction left unmatched. This CDR3 is CASSPETGGYPYEQYV. CDR3 in DNA: TGCGCCAGCAGCCCGGAGACAGGGGGCTATCCCTACGAGCAGTACGTC.

There are a few counts of this clone. The V call is TRBV7-8, the J call TRBJ1-3; D is unclear. Germline loops: CDR1 SGHVS, CDR2 FQNEAQ. CDR3 length equals 14 residues. Trimming pared 5 bases from V and 4 bases from J, leaving 12 bases between. The CDR3 protein is CASSVPSQGNTIYF. The CDR3 region has the DNA TGTGCCAGCAGCGTTCCGTCACAGGGAAACACCATATATTTT.

The chain has TRBV29-1 and TRBJ1-6; 7 bases map to TRBD1. Per germline, CDR1 SQVTM and CDR2 ANQGSEA. After removal of 7 bases from V and 8 bases from J, the junction contained 14 bases not matched to a gene. This CDR3 comprises 15 residues. The CDR3 spells CSGFPDRAFDSPLHF. The CDR3 region has the DNA TGCAGCGGATTTCCTGACAGGGCTTTTGATTCACCCCTCCACTTT.

The V and J genes are TRBV18 and TRBJ2-7; 7 nucleotides agree with TRBD2. Germline CDR1 is KGHSH and CDR2 is LQKENI. Trimming removed 2 bases from V and 4 bases from J; junction bases left unmatched: 11. The CDR3 runs 16 residues. CDR3 DNA: TGTGCCAGCTCACCATCGGGCCGGACTAGTGCGTACGAGCAGTACGTC. The encoded protein is CASSPSGRTSAYEQYV.

This chain joins TRBV18 and TRBJ2-5; TRBD1 agrees at 9 bases. V lost 2 bases to trimming and J lost 1 base; unmatched junction nucleotides: 8. The CDR3 runs 17 residues. The germline CDR1 and CDR2 sequences are KGHSH and LQKENI. This chain's CDR3 is CASSPRSRTGAQETQYF. The CDR3, as DNA: TGTGCCAGCTCACCAAGATCGCGGACAGGGGCCCAAGAGACCCAGTACTTC.

The gene calls are TRBV3-1 (or the pseudogene TRBV3-2) and TRBJ2-1, with 7 bases identical to TRBD2. CDR3 length equals 14 residues. Germline loops: CDR1 LGHDT, CDR2 YNNKEL (reference sequence). V shed 2 bases and J 9 bases; nucleotides not matched to a gene: 7. For the CDR3, the DNA is TGTGCCAGCAGCCAACTGGGGACTAAGGGTGAGCAGTTCTTC. It specifies CASSQLGTKGEQFF.

This clone was recorded once. The CDR3 region is CASSLDRVFSDTIYF. CDR3 DNA sequence: TGTGCCAGCAGCTTGGACAGGGTTTTTTCGGACACCATATATTTT. The V and J genes are TRBV5-4 and TRBJ1-3, with D possibly TRBD1 on 6 matching bases. Germline-derived CDR1 and CDR2 are SGHNT and YYREEE (reference sequence). CDR3 length equals 15 residues. The V gene lost 0 bases and the J gene lost 8 bases, with 15 bases spanning the gap.

This clone occurred once. This chain uses TRBV12-5 with TRBJ2-3; TRBD2 is a possible D gene (5 bases). CDR1 LGHNT and CDR2 FRNRAP come from the germline V gene. The ends were cut back, 5 bases at V and 7 bases at J, with 10 bases in the middle. The CDR3 has 12 residues. The CDR3 DNA sequence: TGTGCTAGTGGTCCCACGGGGAATACGCAGTATTTT. It translates to CASGPTGNTQYF.

The chain uses TRBV5-4 and TRBJ2-4; possible D gene TRBD1, 5 bases. The CDR3 is 15 amino acids. Germline V gene lookup returns CDR1 SGHNT and CDR2 YYREEE (reference sequence). Between the trimmed V and J ends, which lost 0 bases and 3 bases, there was a span of 10 bases. The CDR3 DNA sequence: TGTGCCAGCAGCTTGGGTGGCGGACACAAAAACATTCAGTACTTC. Translation gives CASSLGGGHKNIQYF.

The rearrangement joins TRBV13 to TRBJ1-1, with 7 positions matching TRBD1. Losses at the gene ends were 1 base for V and 4 bases for J; bases not matched to a gene: 12. Germline CDR1 is PRHDT and CDR2 is FYEKMQ (reference sequence). The CDR3 contains 17 residues. The CDR3 region is CASSLAPEGSGGTEAFF. CDR3 DNA sequence: TGTGCCAGCAGCTTAGCCCCGGAGGGCTCAGGGGGCACTGAAGCTTTCTTT.

The chain joins TRBV3-1 (or the pseudogene TRBV3-2) to TRBJ2-5; a possible D gene is TRBD2 (5 bases). The V and J ends lost 3 bases and 5 bases respectively, with 13 bases between them. Looked up from germline, CDR1 is LGHDT and CDR2 is YNNKEL (reference sequence). The CDR3 has 14 residues. In DNA form, the CDR3 reads TGTGCCAGCAGCCAGGCGGGCCCTCGGGAGACCCAGTACTTC. Encoded protein: CASSQAGPRETQYF.

This rearrangement joins TRBV5-6 to TRBJ2-3; TRBD1 matches at 10 bases. The CDR3 is made up of 14 amino acids. J gave up 6 bases and V 4 bases, and 5 bases lay outside the gene matches. Germline V gene sequence: CDR1 SGHDT, CDR2 YYEEEE. CDR3 loop: CASSRTGGGDTQYF. The CDR3 DNA is TGTGCCAGCAGCAGGACAGGGGGAGGGGATACGCAGTATTTT.

This clone was counted at least ten times. The sample carries other DNA sequences with the same CDR3. The genes are TRBV5-1 and TRBJ2-5, with TRBD1 identical over 8 bases. The CDR3 totals 15 residues. CDR1 SGHRS and CDR2 YFSETQ come from the germline V gene. J was trimmed by 5 bases and V by 0 bases; bases with no gene match: 6. CDR3 sequence (DNA): TGCGCCAGCAGCTTGGAGGACAGGGCATGGGAGACCCAGTACTTC. Its translation is CASSLEDRAWETQYF.

This chain links TRBV9 with TRBJ1-1, with no clear D. This CDR3 has 14 residues. The V gene lost 3 bases and the J gene lost 0 bases, with 9 bases spanning the gap. The germline gives CDR1 SGDLS, CDR2 YYNGEE. The CDR3 here is CASSGSRMNTEAFF. In DNA form, the CDR3 reads TGTGCCAGCAGCGGAAGCCGCATGAACACTGAAGCTTTCTTT.

The chain uses TRBV4-1 and TRBJ2-7; 11 bases are shared with TRBD2. Per the germline V gene, CDR1 is MGHRA and CDR2 is YSYEKL. The CDR3 runs to 16 residues. Trimming cost V 2 bases and J 1 base; bases outside gene matches: 4. The CDR3 region has the DNA TGCGCCAGCAGCCAAACACTAGCGGGGGCTTCCTACGAGCAGTACTTC. Its translation is CASSQTLAGASYEQYF.

The genes are TRBV9 and TRBJ1-1, with 7 positions matching TRBD1. CDR3 length: 14 residues. J lost 4 bases, V lost 4 bases, and 7 bases had no gene match. The V gene's germline CDR1 is SGDLS and CDR2 YYNGEE. CDR3 in DNA: TGTGCCAGCAGCCCTTGGGACAGATCCACTGAAGCTTTCTTT. It is translated as CASSPWDRSTEAFF.

V gene TRBV9 combines with J gene TRBJ1-5, with TRBD1 matching over 10 bases. The germline CDR1 and CDR2 sequences are SGDLS and YYNGEE. The CDR3 loop spans 15 amino acids. The V segment lost 4 bases and the J segment 2 bases; nucleotides outside the gene matches: 3. CDR3 loop: CASSQGQGRNQPQHF. CDR3 DNA sequence: TGTGCCAGCAGCCAGGGACAGGGGCGCAATCAGCCCCAGCATTTT.

This chain joins TRBV21-1 and TRBJ2-7; the D call TRBD2 from the table was never checked on the DNA. TRBV21-1 is a listed pseudogene. The CDR3 is 16 amino acids. DNA of the CDR3: TGTGCCAGCAGCAAAAAGGCGGCCATCTCCTCCTACGAGCAGTACGTC. The encoded protein is CASSKKAAISSYEQYV.

The genes are TRBV19 and TRBJ2-5; no clear D. Trimming took 2 bases from V and 5 from J, leaving 9 bases between them. CDR1 is LNHDA, CDR2 SQIVND, per germline (reference sequence). CDR3 length: 13 amino acids. The chain's CDR3 is CASSISSGETQYF. CDR3 bases: TGTGCCAGTAGTATATCTTCCGGGGAGACCCAGTACTTC.

The chain joins TRBV28 to TRBJ1-2, with D possibly being TRBD1 (5 bases). This CDR3 region has 13 residues. CDR1 is MDHEN, CDR2 SYDVKM, per germline. Trimming pared 6 bases from V and 1 base from J, leaving 9 bases between. The CDR3 nucleotides are TGTGCCAGCAGCCAGGGACTTAACTATGGCTACACCTTC. This gives the protein CASSQGLNYGYTF.

The chain uses TRBV5-5 and TRBJ2-1, with D maybe TRBD1 (6 bases). The CDR3 is made up of 14 amino acids. V was shortened by 0 bases and J by 6 bases, with 10 bases between the two germline ends. Germline-derived CDR1 and CDR2 are SGHKS and YYEKEE (reference sequence). The CDR3 protein is CASSLVLGGNEQFF. The CDR3 DNA reads as TGTGCCAGCAGCTTGGTCCTAGGGGGCAATGAGCAGTTCTTC.